The T cell receptor (beta chain) described here comes from a study of cytomegalovirus exposure and HLA in healthy donors. A remark on this clone: Antigen: not known.

Study-wide findings and caveats: With later analysis, a missense DCLRE1C variant became linked to TCR beta V- and J-gene trimming.

All the people who gave samples were healthy bone marrow donors. The PCR ran on 60 Vbeta and 13 Jbeta primers. The repertoire was sequenced with immunoSEQ multiplex PCR; TCRdb's copy has only in-frame clones and lacks some. The repertoire includes some 110,000 clones, about 81% of them detected once, and 2.5% to 3.5% sits in the top ten. CDR1 LNHDA and CDR2 SQIVND come from the germline V gene (reference sequence). The CDR3 is 15 amino acids. The germline V and J ends were trimmed by 5 bases and 6 bases, with 19 bases remaining between them. Material: PBMCs. The chain combines TRBV19 with TRBJ1-1, with D perhaps TRBD1 (6 bases). The receptor's source is a male donor in good health and CMV-seropositive. CDR3 in DNA: TGTGCCAGTAGTCCCGGGGGGGCCTGGAGCCCTGAAGCTTTCTTT. Protein: CASSPGGAWSPEAFF.